This T cell receptor (beta chain) was identified in a study of shared clonotypes between healthy human individuals. Study details: Researchers assigned three CD4 naive, three CD4 memory, two CD8 naive and one CD8 memory plate to each donor. Regarding the study as a whole: Blood was the sole source, and tissue repertoires probably differ. Relative to their counterparts shared across all four donors, non-shared clonotypes exhibited diminished generation probabilities.

Produced via immunoSEQ multiplex PCR; TCRdb's table is partial and in-frame only. The top ten hold 0.9% to 1.3% of the sample, which has around 2,000,000 clones, about 95% seen once. Germline CDR1 reads SGHAT; CDR2 reads FQNNGV. The CDR3 is 12 amino acids. V lost 5 bases and J lost 8, with 11 bases in between. Positive CCR7 selection of CD45RO-negative cells yielded the naive CD8 cells, and terminally differentiated effector memory CD45RA+ cells were excluded. Remarks on this clone: Its antigen is as yet unknown.

The sequenced sample consisted of naive CD8+ T cells sorted from blood. The chain carries TRBV11-2 and TRBJ2-3; unclear D gene. The TCR originated in a man between 18 and 35 years old in good health. CDR3: CASSPPDLTQYF. The CDR3 nucleotides read TGTGCCAGCAGCCCCCCGGATCTTACGCAGTATTTT.